One TCR beta chain is described in this entry. The entry originates in a study of blood T cell repertoires in COVID-19. J gave up 2 bases and V 4 bases, and 7 bases lay outside the gene matches. In germline, CDR1 is SGHRS, CDR2 YFSETQ. This CDR3 contains 16 residues. Sequenced by immunoSEQ multiplex PCR; TCRdb stores in-frame clones only, minus some. The sample includes about 98,000 clones, roughly nine tenths of them seen just once. Sequencing was carried out using peripheral blood. This receptor was taken from a middle-aged man with acute or convalescent COVID-19. This rearrangement joins TRBV5-1 to TRBJ2-1; 9 bases are a match to TRBD2. This chain's CDR3 is CASSSGGRDPYNEQFF. DNA of the CDR3: TGCGCCAGCAGCAGCGGCGGGAGGGACCCCTACAATGAGCAGTTCTTC.